These 26 T cell receptor beta chains share one sample of origin, sequenced in a study of shared clonotypes between healthy human individuals. Sequencing used immunoSEQ multiplex PCR; TCRdb keeps in-frame clones, though not all of them. This sample yields 980,000 or so clones, of which less than 85% are seen a single time; about 1.5% belongs to the top ten. The material sequenced was memory CD4+ T cells sorted from blood. The subset denotes: CD45RA-negative fraction. The receptor source for this set is a man aged 18 to 30 in good health.

There are a few counts of this clone. Other nucleotide sequences in the sample specify the same CDR3. The chain uses TRBV30 and TRBJ1-6, with no clear D. The V and J ends lost 0 bases and 7 bases respectively, with 7 bases between them. The CDR3 has 13 amino acids. Germline V gives CDR1 GTSNPN, CDR2 SVGIG (reference sequence). CDR3 in DNA: TGTGCCTGGAGTGTTCGAAGCAATTCACCCCTCCACTTT. As protein: CAWSVRSNSPLHF.

This clone was seen repeatedly, ten times or more. The chain is built from TRBV5-6 and TRBJ2-1; 8 bases are a match to TRBD1. Looked up from germline, CDR1 is SGHDT and CDR2 is YYEEEE. The junction had 7 bases not matched to a gene; V was cut back by 4 bases and J by 7 bases. The CDR3 contains 14 residues. The CDR3 here is CASSPETGGNEQFF. The CDR3 DNA is TGTGCCAGCAGCCCGGAAACAGGGGGGAATGAGCAGTTCTTC.

J is TRBJ2-7 and V is TRBV6-4; D unresolved. CDR3 length equals 14 residues. Trimming cost V 2 bases and J 4 bases, with 12 bases left between them. The germline V gene has CDR1 MRHNA and CDR2 SNTAGT. CDR3 sequence (DNA): TGTGCCAGCAGTGACCGGCATTTGTGGTACGAGCAGTACTTC. Its protein product is CASSDRHLWYEQYF.

This clone was recorded at least ten times. The CDR3 bases are TGCGCCAGCAGCTTGAATCCCTCCGGGATTCGGCAAGAGACCCAGTACTTC. Translation gives CASSLNPSGIRQETQYF. This chain uses TRBV5-1 with TRBJ2-5, with D possibly TRBD2 on 5 matching bases. This CDR3 has 17 residues. Germline loops: CDR1 SGHRS, CDR2 YFSETQ. Trimming stripped 1 base from V and 2 bases from J, with 18 bases between.

The chain has TRBV5-4 and TRBJ1-4; D is perhaps TRBD1 (5 bases). This CDR3 is built from 14 residues. The V gene's germline CDR1 is SGHNT and CDR2 YYREEE (reference sequence). V gave up 5 bases and J gave up 3 bases, with 11 bases separating them. The CDR3 sequence is CASRADKANEKLFF. The DNA for the CDR3 is TGTGCCAGCAGGGCGGACAAGGCTAATGAAAAACTGTTTTTT.

J is TRBJ1-4 and V is TRBV30, with TRBD1 matching over 11 bases. Trimming at V came to 8 bases and at J to 4 bases, leaving 0 bases not matched to a gene. This CDR3 comprises 12 residues. The germline gives CDR1 GTSNPN, CDR2 SVGIG (reference sequence). The CDR3 nucleotides read TGTGCCGGGACAGGGGGTAATGAAAAACTGTTTTTT. It is translated as CAGTGGNEKLFF.

The gene calls are TRBV27 and TRBJ2-7, with 15 bases lining up with TRBD2. From germline, CDR1 is MNHEY and CDR2 SMNVEV (reference sequence). The CDR3 runs to 15 residues. V lost 8 bases and J lost 4; bases outside the gene matches: 6. CDR3 in DNA: TGTGCCAGCGGGGGACTAGCGGGAGGTACGTACGAGCAGTACTTC. It encodes CASGGLAGGTYEQYF.

This chain connects TRBV6-6 to TRBJ2-5, with 10 bases identical to TRBD1. Unmatched junction bases numbered 8, after V lost 6 bases and J lost 4 bases. The germline V gene has CDR1 MNHNY and CDR2 SVGAGI (reference sequence). This CDR3 comprises 15 residues. The CDR3 loop reads CASSPRDRGTETQYF. CDR3 nucleotide sequence: TGTGCCAGCAGCCCACGGGACAGGGGAACAGAGACCCAGTACTTC.

The chain joins TRBV4-2 to TRBJ1-1; D uncertain. This CDR3 spans 15 amino acids. Trimming pared 0 bases from V and 8 bases from J, leaving 16 bases between. The germline V gene has CDR1 LGHNA and CDR2 YNFKEQ. CDR3 coding DNA: TGTGCCAGCAGCCAAGATGACGGCGCCCGTTGGGAAGCTTTCTTT. It codes for CASSQDDGARWEAFF.

This clone was detected many times. V is TRBV5-4 and J is TRBJ2-1, with TRBD2 identical over 12 bases. V was clipped by 3 bases and J by 6 bases; unmatched bases: 7. The CDR3 has 16 amino acids. Germline V gene sequence: CDR1 SGHNT, CDR2 YYREEE (reference sequence). CDR3 loop: CASSSAGTSGSNEQFF. DNA of the CDR3: TGTGCCAGCAGCTCGGCCGGGACTAGCGGGTCCAATGAGCAGTTCTTC.

The chain employs TRBV13 and TRBJ2-6; D is ambiguous. The CDR3 loop spans 15 amino acids. Trimming left V 4 bases short and J 1 base short, with 8 bases between. Per the germline V gene, CDR1 is PRHDT and CDR2 is FYEKMQ (reference sequence). DNA for the CDR3: TGTGCCAGCAGCTCCTTGTTATCTGGGGCCAACGTCCTGACTTTC. Translated, it gives CASSSLLSGANVLTF.

This clone has only a few counts. The V call is TRBV7-8, the J call TRBJ1-2; D not resolved. Germline CDR1 and CDR2: SGHVS and FQNEAQ. The CDR3 length is 12 residues. The germline V and J ends were trimmed by 0 bases and 8 bases, with 7 bases remaining between them. The CDR3 region has the DNA TGTGCCAGCAGCTTAGCGATGTCGGGCTACACCTTC. This gives the protein CASSLAMSGYTF.

This sequence joins TRBV5-1 and TRBJ1-1; D is unclear. Germline V gene sequence: CDR1 SGHRS, CDR2 YFSETQ. The CDR3 is 14 amino acids. V gave up 0 bases and J gave up 1 base, with 7 bases separating them. The CDR3, as DNA: TGCGCCAGCAGCTTGGGGTCGGGGAACACTGAAGCTTTCTTT. This codes for CASSLGSGNTEAFF.

This sequence joins TRBV9 and TRBJ1-5; D is undetermined. CDR1 and CDR2 (germline): SGDLS, YYNGEE. Between the trimmed V and J ends, which lost 0 bases and 1 base, there was a span of 8 bases. This CDR3 has 15 amino acids. CDR3 DNA sequence: TGTGCCAGCAGCGTAGGAGGCAGAAGCAATCAGCCCCAGCATTTT. This sequence encodes CASSVGGRSNQPQHF.

This clone was observed once. J is TRBJ2-2 and V is TRBV15; 7 nucleotides agree with TRBD1. V was pared by 6 bases and J by 2 bases, with 9 bases of the junction left unmatched. Per germline, CDR1 LNHNV and CDR2 YYDKDF (reference sequence). This CDR3 has 16 amino acids. The CDR3 coding sequence is TGTGCCACCAGTCCAAGCAGGGGGTCTAACACCGGGGAGCTGTTTTTT. Its translation: CATSPSRGSNTGELFF. The full variable domain, rest sourced from reference TRBV15 and TRBJ2-2, is DAMVIQNPRYQVTQFGKPVTLSCSQTLNHNVMYWYQQKSSQAPKLLFHYYDKDFNNEADTPDNFQSRRPNTSFCFLDIRSPGLGDTAMYLCATSPSRGSNTGELFFGEGSRLTVL.

V and J are TRBV5-4 and TRBJ2-1; D unresolved. Germline V gives CDR1 SGHNT, CDR2 YYREEE (reference sequence). The CDR3 totals 16 residues. Trimming pared 3 bases from V and 3 bases from J, leaving 16 bases between. Here the CDR3 DNA reads TGTGCCAGCAGCTCCGCCGTCAAGGCCTACTACAATGAGCAGTTCTTC. It codes for CASSSAVKAYYNEQFF.

In this sample, this clone turned up once. The V call is TRBV11-1, the J call TRBJ1-3; tentative D call: TRBD1 (5 bases). This CDR3 is 13 amino acids long. The germline CDR1 and CDR2 sequences are SGHAT and FQDESV (reference sequence). V dropped 4 bases and J dropped 8 bases, with 12 bases sitting between them. The CDR3 region has the DNA TGTGCCAGCAGCTACGGGACTGCGGACACCATATATTTT. Translating gives CASSYGTADTIYF.

This chain connects TRBV2 to TRBJ1-5; possible D gene TRBD1, 5 bases. V dropped 2 bases and J dropped 0 bases, with 11 bases sitting between them. This CDR3 contains 16 residues. Germline V gives CDR1 SNHLY, CDR2 FYNNEI. The CDR3: CASSEQGGHSNQPQHF. The CDR3 nucleotides are TGTGCCAGCAGTGAACAGGGCGGCCATAGCAATCAGCCCCAGCATTTT.

The chain is built from TRBV6-5 and TRBJ2-5, with D possibly being TRBD1 or TRBD2 (7 bases each). CDR1 and CDR2 (germline): MNHEY, SVGAGI. V lost 9 bases and J lost 6, with 14 bases in between. The CDR3 totals 12 residues. The CDR3 DNA reads as TGTGCCAGTAGTCAGGGGGGGAAGACCCAGTACTTC. Its translation is CASSQGGKTQYF.

The J gene is TRBJ2-4, the V gene TRBV5-1; tentative D call: TRBD1 (6 bases). V lost 4 bases and J 2 bases, leaving 10 bases between the germline ends. Germline V gives CDR1 SGHRS, CDR2 YFSETQ. This CDR3 spans 14 amino acids. CDR3 region: CASSQGPSKNIQYF. The CDR3 bases are TGCGCCAGCAGCCAGGGGCCTTCCAAAAACATTCAGTACTTC.

The rearrangement uses TRBV6-4 and TRBJ1-2, with 7 bases matching TRBD1. Trimming at V came to 6 bases and at J to 3 bases, leaving 4 bases not matched to a gene. The V gene's germline CDR1 is MRHNA and CDR2 SNTAGT. The CDR3 runs to 13 residues. The CDR3 is CASSGGQYYGYTF. Here the CDR3 DNA reads TGTGCCAGCAGCGGGGGACAGTACTATGGCTACACCTTC.

The genes are TRBV4-1 and TRBJ1-1; D gene unclear. The V gene lost 2 bases and the J gene lost 3 bases, with 13 bases spanning the gap. CDR3 size: 15 residues. Germline CDR1 reads MGHRA; CDR2 reads YSYEKL. CDR3 in DNA: TGCGCCAGCAGCCAACCGGACGCCGCATACACTGAAGCTTTCTTT. Amino acid sequence: CASSQPDAAYTEAFF.

The V call is TRBV11-3, the J call TRBJ1-2; D not certain. Between the trimmed V and J ends, which lost 4 bases and 2 bases, there was a span of 14 bases. The CDR3 runs 15 residues. From germline, CDR1 is SGHNT and CDR2 YENEEA. CDR3 region: CASSSFGRWNYGYTF. The CDR3 DNA follows: TGTGCCAGCAGCTCATTCGGCAGGTGGAACTATGGCTACACCTTC. Looking up the rest from reference TRBV11-3 and TRBJ1-2 gives the full variable domain: EAGVVQSPRYKIIEKKQPVAFWCNPISGHNTLYWYLQNLGQGPELLIRYENEEAVDDSQLPKDRFSAERLKGVDSTLKIQPAELGDSAVYLCASSSFGRWNYGYTFGSGTRLTVV.

This chain joins TRBV30 and TRBJ1-2, with a possible D match to TRBD1 (6 bases). Trimming removed 0 bases at V and 4 bases at J, with 12 bases between. The CDR3 loop spans 14 amino acids. Per germline, CDR1 GTSNPN and CDR2 SVGIG (reference sequence). The CDR3: CAWSVVGGSYGYTF. The CDR3, as DNA: TGTGCCTGGAGTGTAGTAGGGGGATCCTATGGCTACACCTTC.

V gene TRBV6-5 combines with J gene TRBJ2-4; D possibly uses TRBD1 or TRBD2 (5 bases each). The CDR3 has 15 amino acids. Trimming took 6 bases from V and 0 from J, leaving 12 bases between them. Germline CDR1 and CDR2: MNHEY and SVGAGI. CDR3 DNA: TGTGCCAGCAGACCGGGACCTTTAGCCAAAAACATTCAGTACTTC. The encoded protein is CASRPGPLAKNIQYF.

V and J are TRBV19 and TRBJ2-1, with TRBD2 matching 11 bases. This CDR3 comprises 13 residues. V lost 11 bases, J lost 10 bases, and 10 bases stayed unmatched. Germline CDR1 LNHDA, CDR2 SQIVND (reference sequence). The DNA of the CDR3 is TGTGCCCTTGGGGGACTAGCGGCAGTGGAGCAGTTCTTC. Protein product: CALGGLAAVEQFF. The full variable domain, completed using reference TRBV19 and TRBJ2-1, is DGGITQSPKYLFRKEGQNVTLSCEQNLNHDAMYWYRQDPGQGLRLIYYSQIVNDFQKGDIAEGYSVSREKKESFPLTVTSAQKNPTAFYLCALGGLAAVEQFFGPGTRLTVL.